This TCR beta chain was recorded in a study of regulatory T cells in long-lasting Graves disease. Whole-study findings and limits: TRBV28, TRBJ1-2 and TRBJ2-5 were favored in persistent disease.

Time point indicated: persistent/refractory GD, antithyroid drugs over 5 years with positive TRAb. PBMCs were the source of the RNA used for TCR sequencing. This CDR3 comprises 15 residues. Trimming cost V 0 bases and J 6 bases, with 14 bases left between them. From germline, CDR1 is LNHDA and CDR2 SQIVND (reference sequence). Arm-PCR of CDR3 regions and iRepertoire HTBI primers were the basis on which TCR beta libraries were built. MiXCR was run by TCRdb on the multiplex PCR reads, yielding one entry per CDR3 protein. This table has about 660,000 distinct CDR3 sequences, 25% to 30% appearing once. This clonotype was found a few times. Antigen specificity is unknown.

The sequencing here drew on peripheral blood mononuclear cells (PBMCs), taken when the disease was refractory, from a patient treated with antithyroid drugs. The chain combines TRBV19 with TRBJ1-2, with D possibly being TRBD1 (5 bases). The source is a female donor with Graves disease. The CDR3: CASSIDWNRGNGYTF. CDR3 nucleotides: TGTGCCAGTAGTATAGATTGGAATCGGGGGAATGGCTACACCTTC.